The source of this T cell receptor (beta chain) is a study of regulatory T cells in long-lasting Graves disease (dated by TCRdb to the early 2020s). About the investigation overall: Antithyroid drugs had been taken for less than 3 months by newly diagnosed Graves' disease patients. Peripheral blood TCR sequencing and RNA sequencing compared persistent Graves' disease patients with newly diagnosed Graves' disease patients. The study was conducted in China and was registered as a clinical trial. A total of about 33 samples underwent TCR sequencing, from about 13 patients with persistent Graves' disease and approximately 20 patients with newly diagnosed Graves' disease.

Relative to germline, V is 1 base shorter and J is 3 bases shorter, with 9 bases between their ends. Reading from cysteine to phenylalanine, the CDR3 counts 14 amino acids. The CDR3 DNA has 42 bases and is translated from base 1. CDR1 and CDR2 are drawn from the germline V gene: MGHDK, SYGVNS. Libraries were made using multiplex PCR. Sequenced on an Illumina HiSeq 4000. TCR beta libraries were built with iRepertoire HTBI primers and Arm-PCR amplification of CDR3 regions. Before sequencing, the PCR products underwent gel purification. As for how the authors treated the data: Across samples, 60 to 70 TRBV and 13 to 15 TRBJ segments were identified and used for gene usage analysis of CDR3 amino acid clonotypes. COPE and FqMerger were used to merge filtered high-quality paired reads into contigs. BLAST was used to align contigs to IMGT TRBV, TRBD and TRBJ reference genes, with CDR3 defined following IMGT. Any clonotype with a frequency above 0.1% was counted as a highly expanded clone. Repertoire diversity was measured by Shannon entropy, and V-J evenness by the Gini coefficient. A clonotype was considered public if more than one individual shared it. In TCRdb, the public reads were trimmed at Q25 with fastp and aligned with MiXCR, with productive beta chains retained. All rows with the same CDR3 protein become a single entry with the most common DNA and genes. TCRdb's processing, not the authors', yielded these V and J calls. The sample table lists 620,000 or so distinct CDR3 sequences, roughly 15% of them with a count of one. The leading ten clones occupy around 19% of the sample.

Here is what the overall study found, with its caveats: Only peripheral blood was studied, because thyroid tissue, the primary lesion, was inaccessible. Persistent disease showed preferential use of TRBV28, TRBJ1-2 and TRBJ2-5, whereas newly diagnosed disease favored TRBV20-1 and TRBJ2-1. The authors acknowledged the small sample size as a limitation that may reduce accuracy. Sequencing and analysis were restricted to the TCR beta chain. More public clonotypes were shared among persistent patients (2,741) than among newly diagnosed patients (just under 1,000). Compared with newly diagnosed patients, patients with persistent Graves' disease had lower TCR Shannon entropy and fewer highly expanded clones, which suggests clonal expansion.

As for this clonotype: The antigen it recognizes is unknown. Qualities for individual bases were not recorded, and no much larger clone is one base off.

This specimen's time point label, per the study, means: newly diagnosed GD, antithyroid drugs for less than 3 months. RNA was extracted from PBMCs in TRIzol for both TCR sequencing and RNA sequencing. Graves' disease was diagnosed according to American Thyroid Association guidelines. The patients came from an endocrinology department in Xi'an, China. Each patient gave approximately 9 milliliters of peripheral blood, collected in an EDTA anticoagulant tube. PBMCs were isolated by Ficoll Paque Plus density gradient separation without further T cell sorting. RNA quality was checked with an Agilent 2100 Bioanalyzer and agarose gel, and concentration with a NanoDrop 2000. This sample was also put to use in a study of T cells in Graves' hyperthyroidism and ophthalmopathy. As described in the second report: A patient counted as having stable Graves' hyperthyroidism if no progression to ophthalmopathy occurred over 18 months of follow-up. The hyperthyroidism patients were between 18 and 65 years old and newly diagnosed, with a disease duration of less than 2 months. Patients with uncontrolled infections, other autoimmune diseases, pregnancy or lactation were excluded. Diagnoses were established on the basis of clinical symptoms, serum thyroxine and TRAb, thyroid ultrasound, and orbital computed tomography. The first round of RT-PCR for the TCR CDR3 was performed with the HTBI primer set and the Qiagen OneStep RT-PCR kit. Most expanded thyroid clonotypes (frequency above 0.001) were also detected in blood, a finding suggesting that blood repertoires may reflect thyroid immune responses. A 13 V-J signature model separated ophthalmopathy from stable hyperthyroidism, with about 90% sensitivity and 81.08% specificity in cross-validation and 80%/75% in testing. In validation, progression to ophthalmopathy was predicted by the model with roughly 71% sensitivity and just over 72% specificity, a median of approximately 6.5 months before onset. A discovery cohort of about 96 patients, roughly 40 with Graves' ophthalmopathy and 55 to 60 with stable Graves' hyperthyroidism, was used to find distinguishing TCR V-J signatures. Whether ophthalmopathy could be predicted prospectively was tested in an independent validation cohort made up of roughly 19 hyperthyroidism patients plus 17 patients who later progressed to ophthalmopathy. The approximately 95 discovery patients were divided at random into training and test sets in a 7:3 ratio. The study also compared thyroid tissue and blood T-cell repertoires from more than 5 Graves' hyperthyroidism patients. After blood sampling, hyperthyroidism patients were treated with methimazole at a starting dose of 30 mg daily, and ophthalmopathy patients were treated with high-dose intravenous methylprednisolone. Libraries were constructed in a second round of multiplex PCR, after which size selection and purification were carried out. Paired-end sequencing of the libraries was performed with 100 bp reads on an Illumina HiSeq2000. SOAPnuke was used to process the raw data, throwing out any read that contained adapters or uncalled bases, had a mean Phred below 15, or lacked an exact constant-primer or identifier match. High-quality paired reads were merged with COPE v1.2.5, and unique nucleotide sequences were defined as clonotypes. Clonotypes were aligned to IMGT TRBV, TRBD and TRBJ reference segments using MiTCR v1.1. Analysis was restricted to V-J combinations with a frequency above 0.0001, which covered roughly 99% of repertoires. A TCS score was defined as the ratio of F50 (clonal expansion) to E x V (chaos), with BLOSUM62-based TCRdist applied between CDR3 peptides within each V-J. Welch's t-statistics and random forest reduced approximately 520 V-J features to roughly 13, which were used in a naive Bayes classifier (R e1071). Sample size was not statistically predetermined, and investigators were not blinded to group allocation. According to the paper, TCR Vbeta CDR3 sequencing was carried out on over 130 peripheral blood samples, which came from some 41 ophthalmopathy, about 75 hyperthyroidism and roughly 17 progressor patients.

Sequencing was performed on peripheral blood mononuclear cells (PBMCs), taken at new diagnosis, from a patient treated with antithyroid drugs. The rearrangement combines TRBV25-1 with TRBJ1-2; tentative D gene TRBD1, with 6 bases matching. This sequence originates from a woman aged 25 to 39 with Graves disease. Donor details come from another sample of the same person, matched by shared clones. CDR3 sequence: CASSEFGGYYGYTF. The DNA reads as follows: TGTGCCAGCAGTGAATTCGGGGGCTACTATGGCTACACCTTC.